This record looks at one T cell receptor beta chain sequence and its context. Its antigen is not identified. The data were obtained in a study of cytomegalovirus exposure and HLA in healthy donors. Study outcomes and limitations: Presence/absence analysis assumed near-uniform sequencing depth across donors. Sequencing probably produced one cluster of sequence variants that were highly shared. The classifier was said to identify cytomegalovirus status with high specificity and sensitivity.

Vbeta (60) and Jbeta (13) primers were used in the PCR. Repertoires were generated with immunoSEQ multiplex PCR, while TCRdb's copy carries only in-frame clones and drops some. The sample contains about 160,000 clones, 87% of which appear only once. Trimming shortened V by 5 bases and J by 3 bases, and 9 bases separated the two germline ends. Germline values: CDR1 MNHNS, CDR2 SASEGT. The CDR3 spans 13 residues. J is TRBJ2-3 and V is TRBV6-1, with a tentative D call TRBD1 (6 bases). The clonotype comes from a young woman in good health and CMV-seronegative. The sample taken for sequencing was PBMCs. CDR3 amino acids: CASSPGTTDTQYF. The CDR3 DNA follows: TGTGCCAGCAGTCCCGGGACAACAGATACGCAGTATTTT.